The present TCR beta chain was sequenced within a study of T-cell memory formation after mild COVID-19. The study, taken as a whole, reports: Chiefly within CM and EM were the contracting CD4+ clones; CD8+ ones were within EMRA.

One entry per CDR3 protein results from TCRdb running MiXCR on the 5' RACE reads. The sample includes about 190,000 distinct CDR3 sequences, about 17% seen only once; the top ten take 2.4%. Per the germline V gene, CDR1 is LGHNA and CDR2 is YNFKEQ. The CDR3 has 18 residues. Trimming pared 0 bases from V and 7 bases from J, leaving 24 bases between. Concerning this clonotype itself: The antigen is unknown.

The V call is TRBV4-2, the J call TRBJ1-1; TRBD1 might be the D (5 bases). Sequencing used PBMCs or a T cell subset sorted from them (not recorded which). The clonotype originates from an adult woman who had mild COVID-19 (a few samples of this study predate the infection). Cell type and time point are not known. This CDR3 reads CASSQDEGFWLSLGEAFF. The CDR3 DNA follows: TGTGCCAGCAGCCAAGATGAGGGGTTTTGGTTAAGTTTAGGTGAAGCTTTCTTT.